What follows describes a single T cell receptor (beta chain). This sample is drawn from a study of blood T cell repertoires in COVID-19. The CDR3 is made up of 15 amino acids. V was clipped by 6 bases and J by 2 bases, with 17 bases between them. The germline V gene has CDR1 SNHLY and CDR2 FYNNEI. Sequencing was performed with immunoSEQ multiplex PCR; in TCRdb, only in-frame clones are kept and a portion is missing. The sample shows around 400,000 clones, around nine tenths of them seen only once. The rearrangement joins TRBV2 to TRBJ2-7, with TRBD2 as a possible D gene (5 bases). This receptor was taken from a woman between 18 and 29 years old who had been exposed to COVID-19. Specimen: PBMCs or T cells enriched from blood (not recorded which). The CDR3 is CASSRGSGTAYEQYF. In DNA, the CDR3 is TGTGCCAGCAGCCGTGGCAGCGGCACTGCCTACGAGCAGTACTTC.